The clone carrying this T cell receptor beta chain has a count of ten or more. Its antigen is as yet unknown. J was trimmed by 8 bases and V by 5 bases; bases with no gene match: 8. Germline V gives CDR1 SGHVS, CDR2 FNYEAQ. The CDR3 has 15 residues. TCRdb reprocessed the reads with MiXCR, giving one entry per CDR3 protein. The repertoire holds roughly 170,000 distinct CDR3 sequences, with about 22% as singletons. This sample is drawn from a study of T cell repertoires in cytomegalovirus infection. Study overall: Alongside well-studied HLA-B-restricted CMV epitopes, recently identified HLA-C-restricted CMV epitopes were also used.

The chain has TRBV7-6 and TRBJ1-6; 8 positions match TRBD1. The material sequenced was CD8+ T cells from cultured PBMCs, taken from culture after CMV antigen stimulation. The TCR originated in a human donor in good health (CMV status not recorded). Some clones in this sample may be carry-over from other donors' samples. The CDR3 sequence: CASSPRRGLDSPLHF. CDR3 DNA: TGTGCCAGCAGCCCCCGCAGGGGGCTGGATTCACCCCTCCACTTT.